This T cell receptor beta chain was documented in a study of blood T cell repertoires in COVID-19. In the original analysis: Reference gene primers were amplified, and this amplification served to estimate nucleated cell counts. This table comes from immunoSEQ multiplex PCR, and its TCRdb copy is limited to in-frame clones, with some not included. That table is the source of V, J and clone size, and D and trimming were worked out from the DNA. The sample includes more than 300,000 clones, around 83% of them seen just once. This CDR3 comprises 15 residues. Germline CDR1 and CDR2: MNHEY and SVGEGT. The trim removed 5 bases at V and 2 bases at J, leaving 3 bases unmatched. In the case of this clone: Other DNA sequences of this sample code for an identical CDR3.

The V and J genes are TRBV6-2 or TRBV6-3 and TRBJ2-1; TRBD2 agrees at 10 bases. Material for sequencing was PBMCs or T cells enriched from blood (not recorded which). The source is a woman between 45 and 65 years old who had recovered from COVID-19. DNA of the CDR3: TGTGCCAGCAGTCAGAGCGGGGGGGCCTACAATGAGCAGTTCTTC. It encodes CASSQSGGAYNEQFF.